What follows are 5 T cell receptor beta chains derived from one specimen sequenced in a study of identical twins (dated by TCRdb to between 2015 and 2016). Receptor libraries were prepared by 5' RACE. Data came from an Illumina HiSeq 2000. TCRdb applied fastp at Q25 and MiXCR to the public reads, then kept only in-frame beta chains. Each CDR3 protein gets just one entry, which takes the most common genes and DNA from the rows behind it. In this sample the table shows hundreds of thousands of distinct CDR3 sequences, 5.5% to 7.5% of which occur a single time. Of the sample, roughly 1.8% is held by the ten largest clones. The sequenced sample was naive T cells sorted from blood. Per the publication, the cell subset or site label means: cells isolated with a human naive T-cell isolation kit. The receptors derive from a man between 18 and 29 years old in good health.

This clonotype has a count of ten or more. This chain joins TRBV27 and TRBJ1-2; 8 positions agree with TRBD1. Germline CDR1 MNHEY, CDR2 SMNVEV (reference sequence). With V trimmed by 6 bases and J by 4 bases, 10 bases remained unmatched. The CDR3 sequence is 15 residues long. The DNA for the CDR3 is TGTGCCAGCAGAAAGTTCACCGGACAGGGCTATGGCTACACCTTC. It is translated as CASRKFTGQGYGYTF.

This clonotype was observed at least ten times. The CDR3 nucleotides read TGCGCCACCAAAGGGGCAAGCAATGAGCAGTTCTTC. This translates into CATKGASNEQFF. The rearrangement links TRBV5-1 to TRBJ2-1, with D perhaps TRBD1 (5 bases). Trimming took off 9 bases at V and 6 bases at J, with 13 bases between the two ends. The germline CDR1 and CDR2 sequences are SGHRS and YFSETQ. The CDR3 consists of 12 residues.

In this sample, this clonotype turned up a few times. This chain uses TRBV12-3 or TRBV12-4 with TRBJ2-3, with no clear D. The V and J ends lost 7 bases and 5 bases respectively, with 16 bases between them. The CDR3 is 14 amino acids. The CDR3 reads CASTPVARGDTQYF. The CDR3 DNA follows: TGTGCCAGCACCCCCGTTGCCCGAGGAGATACGCAGTATTTT.

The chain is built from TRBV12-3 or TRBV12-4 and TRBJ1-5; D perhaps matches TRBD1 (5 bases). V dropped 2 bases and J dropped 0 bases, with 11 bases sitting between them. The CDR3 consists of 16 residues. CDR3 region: CASSLRSGLSNQPQHF. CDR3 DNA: TGTGCCAGCAGTTTAAGATCGGGACTTAGCAATCAGCCCCAGCATTTT.

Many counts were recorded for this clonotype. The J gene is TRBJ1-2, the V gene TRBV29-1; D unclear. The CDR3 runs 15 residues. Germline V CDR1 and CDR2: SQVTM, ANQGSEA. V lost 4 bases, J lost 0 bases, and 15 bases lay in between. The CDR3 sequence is CSVVGMVGSNYGYTF. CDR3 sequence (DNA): TGCAGCGTTGTCGGTATGGTGGGCTCTAACTATGGCTACACCTTC.